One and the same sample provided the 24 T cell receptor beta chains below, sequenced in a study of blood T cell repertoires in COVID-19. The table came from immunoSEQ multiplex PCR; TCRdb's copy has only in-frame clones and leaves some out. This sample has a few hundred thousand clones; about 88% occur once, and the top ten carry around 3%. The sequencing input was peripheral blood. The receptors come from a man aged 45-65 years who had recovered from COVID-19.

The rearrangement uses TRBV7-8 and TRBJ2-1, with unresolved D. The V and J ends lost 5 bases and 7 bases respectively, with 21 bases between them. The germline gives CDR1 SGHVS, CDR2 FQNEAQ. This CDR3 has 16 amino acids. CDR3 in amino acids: CASSQSGGQARNEQFF. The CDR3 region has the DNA TGTGCCAGCAGCCAATCCGGCGGCCAAGCAAGGAATGAGCAGTTCTTC. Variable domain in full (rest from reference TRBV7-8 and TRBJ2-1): GAGVSQSPRYKVAKRGQDVALRCDPISGHVSLFWYQQALGQGPEFLTYFQNEAQLDKSGLPSDRFFAERPEGSVSTLKIQRTQQEDSAVYLCASSQSGGQARNEQFFGPGTRLTVL.

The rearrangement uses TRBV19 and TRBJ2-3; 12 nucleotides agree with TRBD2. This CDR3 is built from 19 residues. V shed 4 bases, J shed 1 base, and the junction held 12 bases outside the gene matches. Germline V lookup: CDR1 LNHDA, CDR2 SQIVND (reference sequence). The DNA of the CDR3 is TGTGCCAGTAGTAGAACTCCCGGTCTAGCGGGAGGGGGCACAGATACGCAGTATTTT. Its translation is CASSRTPGLAGGGTDTQYF.

CDR3 in DNA: TGCGCCAGCAGCTGGGGGGACAGTTCCTATGGCTACACCTTC. Translating gives CASSWGDSSYGYTF. The V gene is TRBV5-1, the J gene TRBJ1-2; 7 bases map to TRBD1. V lost 3 bases, J lost 4 bases, and 6 bases stayed unmatched. There are 14 residues in the CDR3. The germline V gene has CDR1 SGHRS and CDR2 YFSETQ. Combining the CDR3 with reference TRBV5-1 and TRBJ1-2 gives the whole variable domain KAGVTQTPRYLIKTRGQQVTLSCSPISGHRSVSWYQQTPGQGLQFLFEYFSETQRNKGNFPGRFSGRQFSNSRSEMNVSTLELGDSALYLCASSWGDSSYGYTFGSGTRLTVV.

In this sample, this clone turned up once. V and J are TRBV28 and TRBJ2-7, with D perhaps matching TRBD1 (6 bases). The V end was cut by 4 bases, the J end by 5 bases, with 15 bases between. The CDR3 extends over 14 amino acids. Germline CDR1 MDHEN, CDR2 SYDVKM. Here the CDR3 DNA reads TGTGCCAGCAGTTGGGCAGGGGAACTTGACGAGCAGTACTTC. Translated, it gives CASSWAGELDEQYF.

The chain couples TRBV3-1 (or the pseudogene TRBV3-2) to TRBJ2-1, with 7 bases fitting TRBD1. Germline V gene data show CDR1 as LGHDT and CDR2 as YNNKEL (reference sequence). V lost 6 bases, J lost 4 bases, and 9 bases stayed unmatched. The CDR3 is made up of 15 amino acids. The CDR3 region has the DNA TGTGCCAGCAGGTTACAGGGGCGACAGTACAATGAGCAGTTCTTC. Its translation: CASRLQGRQYNEQFF.

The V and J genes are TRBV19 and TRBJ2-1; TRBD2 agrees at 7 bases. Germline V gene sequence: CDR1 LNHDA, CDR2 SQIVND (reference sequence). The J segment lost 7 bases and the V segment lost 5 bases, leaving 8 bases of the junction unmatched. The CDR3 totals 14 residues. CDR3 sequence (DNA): TGTGCCAGTAGTCGGACTAGTGGGAGGAATGAGCAGTTCTTC. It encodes CASSRTSGRNEQFF.

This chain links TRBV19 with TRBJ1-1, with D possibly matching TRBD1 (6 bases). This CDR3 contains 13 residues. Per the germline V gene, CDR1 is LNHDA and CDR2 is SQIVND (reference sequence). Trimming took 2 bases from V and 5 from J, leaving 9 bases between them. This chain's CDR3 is CASSILGTTEAFF. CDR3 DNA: TGTGCCAGTAGTATACTCGGGACAACTGAAGCTTTCTTT.

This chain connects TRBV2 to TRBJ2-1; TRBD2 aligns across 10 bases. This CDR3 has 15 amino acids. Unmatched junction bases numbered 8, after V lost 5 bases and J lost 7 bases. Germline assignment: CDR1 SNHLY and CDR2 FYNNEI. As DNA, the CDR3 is TGTGCCAGCAGTCCTCTAGCGGGAGTCTGGAATGAGCAGTTCTTC. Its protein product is CASSPLAGVWNEQFF.

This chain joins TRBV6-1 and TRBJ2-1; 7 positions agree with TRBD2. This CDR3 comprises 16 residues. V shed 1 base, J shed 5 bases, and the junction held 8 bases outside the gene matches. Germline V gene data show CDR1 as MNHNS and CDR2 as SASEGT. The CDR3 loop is CASSEVWTRFNNEQFF. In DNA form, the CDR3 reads TGTGCCAGCAGTGAAGTCTGGACTAGGTTTAACAATGAGCAGTTCTTC.

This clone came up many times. Written as DNA, the CDR3 is TGTGCCATCAGTGGGGACAGGGACTCCCAGCCCCAGCATTTT. It is translated as CAISGDRDSQPQHF. This sequence joins TRBV10-3 and TRBJ1-5; TRBD1 agrees at 9 bases. This CDR3 comprises 14 residues. J lost 7 bases, V lost 4 bases, and 5 bases had no gene match. Germline V CDR1 and CDR2: ENHRY, SYGVKD.

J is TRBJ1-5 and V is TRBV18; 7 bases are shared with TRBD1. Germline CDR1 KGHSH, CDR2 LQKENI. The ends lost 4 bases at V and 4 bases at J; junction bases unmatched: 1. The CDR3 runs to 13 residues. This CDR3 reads CASSRDSNQPQHF. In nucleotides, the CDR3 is TGTGCCAGCTCACGGGACAGTAATCAGCCCCAGCATTTT.

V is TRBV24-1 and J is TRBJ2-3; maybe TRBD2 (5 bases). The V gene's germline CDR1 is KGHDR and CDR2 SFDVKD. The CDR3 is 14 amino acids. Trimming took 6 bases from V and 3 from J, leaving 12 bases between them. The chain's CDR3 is CATSRAGGTDTQYF. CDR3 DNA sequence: TGTGCCACCAGTAGGGCTGGAGGAACAGATACGCAGTATTTT.

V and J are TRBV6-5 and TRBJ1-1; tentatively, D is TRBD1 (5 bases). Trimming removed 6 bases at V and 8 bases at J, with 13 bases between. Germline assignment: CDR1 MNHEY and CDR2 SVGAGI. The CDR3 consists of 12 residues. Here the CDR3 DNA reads TGTGCCAGCAGAAAAAGGGCAGGGGAAGCTTTCTTT. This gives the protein CASRKRAGEAFF.

The CDR3 DNA follows: TGTGCCAGCAGCTTAGTCCGCGGACAGGGGGTAATAAACACTGAAGCTTTCTTT. Residues: CASSLVRGQGVINTEAFF. The J gene is TRBJ1-1, the V gene TRBV11-2, with 10 bases lining up with TRBD1. J was trimmed by 2 bases and V by 1 base; bases with no gene match: 10. This CDR3 has 18 residues. Looked up from germline, CDR1 is SGHAT and CDR2 is FQNNGV.

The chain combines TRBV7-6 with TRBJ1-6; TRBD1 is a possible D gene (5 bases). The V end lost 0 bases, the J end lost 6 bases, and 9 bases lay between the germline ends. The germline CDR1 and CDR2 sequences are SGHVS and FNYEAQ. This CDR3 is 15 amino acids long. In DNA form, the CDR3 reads TGTGCCAGCAGCTTAGCGCGGGACTCTAATTCACCCCTCCACTTT. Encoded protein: CASSLARDSNSPLHF. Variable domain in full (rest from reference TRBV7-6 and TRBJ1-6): GAGVSQSPRYKVTKRGQDVALRCDPISGHVSLYWYRQALGQGPEFLTYFNYEAQQDKSGLPNDRFSAERPEGSISTLTIQRTEQRDSAMYRCASSLARDSNSPLHFGNGTRLTVT.

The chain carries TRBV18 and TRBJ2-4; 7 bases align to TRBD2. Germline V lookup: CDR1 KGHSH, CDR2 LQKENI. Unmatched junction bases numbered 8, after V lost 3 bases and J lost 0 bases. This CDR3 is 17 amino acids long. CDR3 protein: CASSPGEGSLAKNIQYF. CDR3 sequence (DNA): TGTGCCAGCTCACCCGGGGAGGGTTCCCTAGCCAAAAACATTCAGTACTTC.

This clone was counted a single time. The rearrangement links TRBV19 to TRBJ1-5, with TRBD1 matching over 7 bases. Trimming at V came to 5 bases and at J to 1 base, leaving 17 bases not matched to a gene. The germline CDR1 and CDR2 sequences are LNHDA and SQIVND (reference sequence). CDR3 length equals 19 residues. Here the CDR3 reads CASSPITGVDFTSNQPQHF. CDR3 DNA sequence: TGTGCCAGTAGTCCAATCACAGGGGTTGATTTTACGAGCAATCAGCCCCAGCATTTT.

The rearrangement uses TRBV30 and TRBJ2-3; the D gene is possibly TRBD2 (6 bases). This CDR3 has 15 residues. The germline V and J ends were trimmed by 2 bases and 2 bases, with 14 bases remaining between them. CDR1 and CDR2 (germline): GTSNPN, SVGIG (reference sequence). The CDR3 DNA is TGTGCCTGGAGTAAGGTAGCGGCCCACACAGATACGCAGTATTTT. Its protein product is CAWSKVAAHTDTQYF.

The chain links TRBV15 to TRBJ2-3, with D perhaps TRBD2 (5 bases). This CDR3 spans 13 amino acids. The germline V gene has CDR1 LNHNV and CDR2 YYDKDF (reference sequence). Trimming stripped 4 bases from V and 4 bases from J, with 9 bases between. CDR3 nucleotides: TGTGCCACCAGCACTTCGAGGGCAGATACGCAGTATTTT. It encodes CATSTSRADTQYF. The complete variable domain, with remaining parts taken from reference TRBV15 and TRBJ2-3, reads DAMVIQNPRYQVTQFGKPVTLSCSQTLNHNVMYWYQQKSSQAPKLLFHYYDKDFNNEADTPDNFQSRRPNTSFCFLDIRSPGLGDTAMYLCATSTSRADTQYFGPGTRLTVL.

CDR3 coding DNA: TGTGCCAGCTCACACCTGACAGGGGGGAATTCACCCCTCCACTTT. Encoded protein: CASSHLTGGNSPLHF. The genes are TRBV18 and TRBJ1-6; 9 bases are shared with TRBD1. CDR3 length equals 15 residues. Trimming took 4 bases from V and 7 from J; bases not matched to a gene: 5. Germline loops: CDR1 KGHSH, CDR2 LQKENI.

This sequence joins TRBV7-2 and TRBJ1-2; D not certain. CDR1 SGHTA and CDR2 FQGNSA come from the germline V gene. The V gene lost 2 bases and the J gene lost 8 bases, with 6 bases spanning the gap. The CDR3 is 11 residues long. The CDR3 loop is CASSLLGGYTF. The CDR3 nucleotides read TGTGCCAGCAGCTTACTGGGCGGCTACACCTTC.

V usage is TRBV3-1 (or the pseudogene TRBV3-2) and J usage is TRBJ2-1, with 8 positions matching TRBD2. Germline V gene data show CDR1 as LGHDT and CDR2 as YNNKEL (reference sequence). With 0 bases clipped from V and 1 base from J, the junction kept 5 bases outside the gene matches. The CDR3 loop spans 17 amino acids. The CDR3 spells CASSQEALAGSYNEQFF. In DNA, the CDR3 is TGTGCCAGCAGCCAAGAAGCGCTAGCGGGTTCCTACAATGAGCAGTTCTTC.

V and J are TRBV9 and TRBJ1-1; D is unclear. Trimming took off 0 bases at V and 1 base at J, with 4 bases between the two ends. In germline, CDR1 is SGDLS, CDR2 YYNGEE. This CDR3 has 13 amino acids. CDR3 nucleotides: TGTGCCAGCAGCGTAGTGGCGAACACTGAAGCTTTCTTT. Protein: CASSVVANTEAFF.

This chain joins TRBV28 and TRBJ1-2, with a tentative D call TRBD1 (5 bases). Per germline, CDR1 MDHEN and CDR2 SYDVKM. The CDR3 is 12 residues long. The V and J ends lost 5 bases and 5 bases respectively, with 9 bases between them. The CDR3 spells CASSAAGYGYTF. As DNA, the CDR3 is TGTGCCAGCAGTGCGGCAGGGTATGGCTACACCTTC.